This T cell receptor (beta chain) was found in a study of shared T cell receptors in the human thymus (dated by TCRdb to the early 2020s). Broadly, across the study: The study examined how self-reactive, shared T-cell receptor alpha chains are generated in the human thymus.

The CDR3 has 15 amino acids, counting the end cysteine and phenylalanine. Only CDR3 DNA remains: 45 bases, in frame from the first base. The germline V gene encodes CDR1 SGDLS and CDR2 YYNGEE. A distance of 9 bases separates the germline ends of V and J, which lose 0 bases and 2 bases respectively. The method was the immunoSEQ multiplex PCR assay. Imported from immuneACCESS, the table was reduced by TCRdb to in-frame sequences with V and J called. These copies leave out some clones; in studies compared against another copy, an unresolved V gene accounts for under half, and the cause of the remainder is not known. This sample holds approximately 580,000 clones; approximately 80% were observed only once. The top ten clonotypes cover roughly 0.013% of the sample. Note on this clone: Its recognized antigen is unknown. Base qualities are not at hand, and no much larger clone is one base apart.

The sample was also reused in another study, on human thymus T cells. The second study also describes: The donors were immunologically healthy infants in Finland who had open corrective cardiac surgery for congenital heart defects. Thymus tissue was obtained as surgical resects removed during corrective cardiac surgery. Both the thymic and the peripheral blood repertoires appeared to show biased V and J gene segment usage. According to the related research, thymic TCR repertoires were highly overlapping among unrelated individuals. The study used 7 or 8 infant thymus samples plus four related peripheral blood samples to characterize TCR alpha and beta repertoires. The cohort included several male and two female infants, with donor ages spanning 7 to 244 days. After being mechanically released from the tissue, thymocytes were kept at -70 degrees C in pellets of about 8.5-34 million cells. A QIAsymphony instrument was used to extract genomic DNA from frozen cell pellets. Using the immunoSEQ multiplex PCR assay, the TCRB and TCRAD loci were amplified from a standardized quantity of quality-controlled genomic DNA. The V(D)J region was spanned by amplicons of a length sufficient to cover the CDR3 and to identify V and J genes. The amplicons were sequenced on an Illumina platform via the commercial immunoSEQ service. Primer bias and sequencing errors were corrected as previously described, and TCRAD and TCRB definitions were based on the IMGT database. immunoSEQ Analyzer 3.0 and VDJTools were used for repertoire analysis, which covered basic statistics, V/J segment usage, diversity estimates, rarefaction and pairwise overlap. Chao1, ChaoE, Efron-Thisted, Shannon and inverse Simpson indices were used to estimate diversity, which was also estimated on datasets down-sampled to the smallest sample. Repertoire overlap was assessed by strict matching of CDR3 nucleotide sequence, V gene and J gene, and clustering was done by Jaccard-based multidimensional scaling. On average, approximately 790,000 unique TCRB clonotypes were obtained from thymus samples, compared with 70,000 to 100,000 from blood samples.

The chain is encoded by TRBV9 joined to TRBJ2-1; perhaps TRBD2 is the D gene, with 5 bases matching. The specimen was thymocytes. The receptor comes from a boy younger than two with a congenital heart defect. Donor details come from another sample of the same person, matched by shared clones. The CDR3 protein sequence reads: CASSVGERAYNEQFF. The nucleotide sequence reads TGTGCCAGCAGCGTAGGGGAGAGAGCCTACAATGAGCAGTTCTTC.